This TCR beta chain comes out of a study of CXCR3-negative and CXCR3-positive naive CD8 T cells. Overall study findings and caveats: Naive CXCR3-positive cells had TRB CDR3s more hydrophobic than those of CXCR3-negative naive cells. Comparably high diversity marked both naive subsets, whereas memory CD8+ cells had much lower diversity.

The method, 5' RACE with UMI labels, was used to prepare the TRB cDNA libraries. TCRdb reanalyzed the 5' RACE reads, giving one entry per CDR3 protein sequence and no DNA. The table lists around 92,000 distinct CDR3 sequences. CD45RO-CCR7+CD27+CD95- cells counted as naive CD8+ T cells. Notes on this clonotype: The antigen is unknown.

The germline CDR1 and CDR2 sequences are SQVTM and ANQGSEA. CDR3 length equals 12 residues. The V gene is TRBV29-1, the J gene TRBJ2-1; TCRdb returns TRBD2, unconfirmable since there is no DNA. Sequencing was performed on naive CXCR3- CD8+ T cells from blood. Subset in this sample: CD45RO-CCR7+CD27+CD95- naive CD8+ T cells lacking CXCR3 (TNR3-). This receptor was identified in a human donor in good health. Some clones in this sample may be carry-over from other donors' samples. The CDR3 here is CSVEDLGSEQFF.